This record covers a single T cell receptor (beta chain). Its antigen remains unidentified. These data come from a study of a mutant IDH1 vaccine in newly diagnosed glioma. Turning to the study itself: A roughly 60% male, around 38% female split and a mean age of about 40 years characterized treated patients.

Sample time point: week 23, last vaccination. Every vaccine dose comprised 300 ug of mutant IDH1 20-mer peptide plus topical imiquimod. Germline CDR1 and CDR2: SQVTM and ANQGSEA. Deletions cut 4 bases from V and 3 bases from J, with 13 bases between. CDR3 size: 13 residues. Clones were sequenced by immunoSEQ multiplex PCR, and TCRdb holds only the in-frame ones, with some missing. This sample has roughly 60,000 clones, with about 88% found just once. Sequenced here: PBMCs, sampled from a glioma patient whose treatment included an IDH1 peptide vaccine. The rearrangement uses TRBV29-1 and TRBJ2-7; tentative D call: TRBD2 (6 bases). The clonotype originates from a man aged 25 to 40 with glioma. The CDR3 DNA reads TGCAGCGTTGCCGGGGGTCGATTCTACGAGCAGTACTTC. Translation: CSVAGGRFYEQYF.